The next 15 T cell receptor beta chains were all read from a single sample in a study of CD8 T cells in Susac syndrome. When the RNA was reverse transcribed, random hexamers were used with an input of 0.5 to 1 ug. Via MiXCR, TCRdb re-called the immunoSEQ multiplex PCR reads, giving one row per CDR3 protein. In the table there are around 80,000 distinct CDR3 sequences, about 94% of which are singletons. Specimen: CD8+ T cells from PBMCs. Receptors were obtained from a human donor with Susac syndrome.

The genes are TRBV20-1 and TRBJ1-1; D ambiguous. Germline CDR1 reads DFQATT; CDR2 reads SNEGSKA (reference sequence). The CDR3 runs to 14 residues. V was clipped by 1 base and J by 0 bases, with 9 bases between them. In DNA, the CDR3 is TGCAGTGCTAGAGGGGCAGCCGTGAACACTGAAGCTTTCTTT. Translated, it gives CSARGAAVNTEAFF.

The CDR3 protein is CASSWADTGELFF. CDR3 DNA sequence: TGTGCCAGCAGTTGGGCCGACACCGGGGAGCTGTTTTTT. The rearrangement uses TRBV12-3 or TRBV12-4 and TRBJ2-2; D gene ambiguous. This CDR3 spans 13 amino acids. V was trimmed by 4 bases and J by 3 bases, leaving 6 bases between them.

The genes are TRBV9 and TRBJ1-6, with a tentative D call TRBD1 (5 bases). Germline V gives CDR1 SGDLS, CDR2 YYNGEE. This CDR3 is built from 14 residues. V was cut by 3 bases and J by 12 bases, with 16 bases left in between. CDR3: CASSGDRGPRPLHF. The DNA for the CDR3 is TGTGCCAGCAGCGGGGACCGGGGTCCTCGACCCCTCCACTTT.

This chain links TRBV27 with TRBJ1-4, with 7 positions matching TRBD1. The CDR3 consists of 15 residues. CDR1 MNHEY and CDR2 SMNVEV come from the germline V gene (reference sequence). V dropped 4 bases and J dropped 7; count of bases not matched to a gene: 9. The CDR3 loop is CASSSLSGGLEKLFF. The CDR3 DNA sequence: TGTGCCAGCAGTTCCCTGTCAGGGGGACTTGAAAAACTGTTTTTT.

The CDR3 sequence is CSANGQSYNEQFF. In DNA form, the CDR3 reads TGCAGTGCTAACGGACAGAGTTACAATGAGCAGTTCTTC. This chain uses TRBV20-1 with TRBJ2-1; D possibly corresponds to TRBD1 (6 bases). V shed 4 bases and J shed 4 bases, with 11 bases lying between them. The CDR3 extends over 13 amino acids. CDR1 and CDR2 (germline): DFQATT, SNEGSKA (reference sequence).

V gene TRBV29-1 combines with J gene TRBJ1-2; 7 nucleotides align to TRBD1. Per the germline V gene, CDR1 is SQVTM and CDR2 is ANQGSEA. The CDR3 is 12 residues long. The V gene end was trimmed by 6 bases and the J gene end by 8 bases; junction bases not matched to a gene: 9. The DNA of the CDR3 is TGCAGCGTCCCCAACAGGGGAGGCGGCTACACCTTC. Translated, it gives CSVPNRGGGYTF. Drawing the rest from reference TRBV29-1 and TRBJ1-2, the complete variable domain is SAVISQKPSRDICQRGTSLTIQCQVDSQVTMMFWYRQQPGQSLTLIATANQGSEATYESGFVIDKFPISRPNLTFSTLTVSNMSPEDSSIYLCSVPNRGGGYTFGSGTRLTVV.

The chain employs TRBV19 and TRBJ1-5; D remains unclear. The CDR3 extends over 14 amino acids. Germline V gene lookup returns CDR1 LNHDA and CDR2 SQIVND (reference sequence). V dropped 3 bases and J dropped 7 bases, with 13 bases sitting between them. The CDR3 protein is CASSIEAPGQPQHF. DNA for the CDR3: TGTGCCAGTAGTATTGAGGCGCCGGGGCAGCCCCAGCATTTT.

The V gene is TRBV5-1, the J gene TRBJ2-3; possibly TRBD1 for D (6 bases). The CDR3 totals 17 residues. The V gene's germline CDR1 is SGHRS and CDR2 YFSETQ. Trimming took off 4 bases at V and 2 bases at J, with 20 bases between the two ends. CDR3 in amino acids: CASSAPKQGYSTDTQYF. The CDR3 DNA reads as TGCGCCAGCAGCGCCCCAAAACAGGGTTATTCCACAGATACGCAGTATTTT.

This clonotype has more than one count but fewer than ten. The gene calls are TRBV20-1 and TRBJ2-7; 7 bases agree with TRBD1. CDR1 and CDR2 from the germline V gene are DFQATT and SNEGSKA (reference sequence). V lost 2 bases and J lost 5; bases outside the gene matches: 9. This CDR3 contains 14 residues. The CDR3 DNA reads TGCAGTGCTAGACCCGGGACAGAATGGGACGAGCAGTACTTC. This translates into CSARPGTEWDEQYF.

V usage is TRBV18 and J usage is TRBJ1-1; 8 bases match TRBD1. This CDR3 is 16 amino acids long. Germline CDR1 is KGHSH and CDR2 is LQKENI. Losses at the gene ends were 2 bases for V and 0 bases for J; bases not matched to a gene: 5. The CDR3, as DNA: TGTGCCAGCTCACCAAGACAGGGGCCCATGAACACTGAAGCTTTCTTT. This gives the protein CASSPRQGPMNTEAFF.

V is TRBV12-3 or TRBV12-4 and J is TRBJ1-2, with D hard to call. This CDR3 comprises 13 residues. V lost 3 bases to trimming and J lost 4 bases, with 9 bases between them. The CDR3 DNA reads TGTGCCAGCAGTTTCTCAGGAGTCTATGGCTACACCTTC. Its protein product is CASSFSGVYGYTF.

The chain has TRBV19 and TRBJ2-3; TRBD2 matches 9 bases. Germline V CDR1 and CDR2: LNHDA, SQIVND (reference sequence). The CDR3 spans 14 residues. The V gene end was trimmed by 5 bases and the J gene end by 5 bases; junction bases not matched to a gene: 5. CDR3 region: CASSLAGVRDTQYF. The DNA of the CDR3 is TGTGCCAGTAGTTTAGCGGGAGTGAGAGATACGCAGTATTTT.

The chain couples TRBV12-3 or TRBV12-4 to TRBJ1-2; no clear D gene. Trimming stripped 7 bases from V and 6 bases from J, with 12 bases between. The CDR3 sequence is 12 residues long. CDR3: CASTGDLHGYTF. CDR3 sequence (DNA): TGTGCCAGCACTGGGGATCTCCATGGCTACACCTTC.

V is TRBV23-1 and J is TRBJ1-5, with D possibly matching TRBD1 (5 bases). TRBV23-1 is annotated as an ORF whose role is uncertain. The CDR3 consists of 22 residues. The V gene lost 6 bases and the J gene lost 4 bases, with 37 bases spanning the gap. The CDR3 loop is CASSLNEALDSWAKRENQPQHF. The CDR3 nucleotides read TGCGCCAGCAGCCTAAACGAGGCCTTAGACAGTTGGGCAAAAAGGGAAAATCAGCCCCAGCATTTT.

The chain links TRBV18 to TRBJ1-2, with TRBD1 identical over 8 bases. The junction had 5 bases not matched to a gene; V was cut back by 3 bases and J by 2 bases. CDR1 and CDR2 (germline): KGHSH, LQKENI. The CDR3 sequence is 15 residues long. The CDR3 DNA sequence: TGTGCCAGCTCACCCGGACAGGGACCGAACTATGGCTACACCTTC. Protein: CASSPGQGPNYGYTF.